What follows is one T cell receptor (beta chain) and its context. This clonotype turned up a few times. The specificity of this receptor is unknown. The sample holds no much larger clone one base away, and base qualities are not on file. The data stem from a study of T-cell memory formation after mild COVID-19 (dated by TCRdb to the early 2020s). General notes on the study: Most TCR sequence clusters were specific to one of the two donors. In a couple of donors, T-cell clones that expanded and contracted after mild COVID-19 were followed by sequencing TCRalpha and TCRbeta repertoires longitudinally. The cohort was made up of two young adult volunteers, one female and one male, who were previously healthy. Points the paper makes about the study in general: Contracting CD4+ clones appeared mostly in the CM and EM memory subsets, whereas CD8+ clones were enriched in EMRA. Some responding clones were found in pre-infection memory, which suggests that pre-existing cross-reactive memory T cells took part in the SARS-CoV-2 response. Only a couple of mild cases were covered by the study, and larger cohorts that include severe cases with pre-infection samples were considered necessary. The second-wave clones that peaked on day 37 were not confirmed to be SARS-CoV-2 specific. Balanced CD4/CD8 phenotypes were observed for clones contracting from day 15 to 85, whereas a bias towards CD4+ was observed for a second wave of clones expanding from day 15 to 37.

Ficoll-Paque density gradient centrifugation was used to isolate PBMCs. The CDR3, from cysteine to phenylalanine, totals 13 residues. The retained sequence is limited to the CDR3, 39 bases, with the frame set at the first base. Taken from the germline V gene (reference sequence), the CDR1 and CDR2 loops are MNHEY and SMNVEV. Deletion took 2 bases off V and 7 bases off J, with a span of 8 bases between the germline ends. The data were produced on an Illumina NovaSeq 6000. TCRalpha and TCRbeta cDNA libraries were constructed by 5'RACE with constant-segment primers, with sample barcodes and unique molecular identifiers being introduced. Trizol reagent was used to extract RNA from every sample. Library amplification was performed in two PCR steps, and a second sample barcode and Illumina TruSeq adapters were introduced in the second step. The libraries were sequenced on an Illumina NovaSeq using 2 x 150 bp paired-end reads. Per the source publication's procedure: Reads were demultiplexed and collapsed into UMI-guided consensus sequences with migec v1.2.7. Using mixcr v2.1.11, UMI consensuses were aligned to TRA and TRB V and J templates and then assembled into clonotypes. A clonotype was counted as expanded or contracted only if both edgeR and NoisET called the change significant, with noise models trained on biological replicates. For edgeR calls, the cutoffs were a false discovery rate-adjusted p below 0.01 and a log2 fold-change threshold of 1. As an exploratory analysis of dynamics, PCA with hierarchical clustering was applied to max-normalized trajectories of the 1000 most abundant clonotypes. Separately sequenced CD4+ and CD8+ repertoires were used to assign a CD4 or CD8 phenotype to each responding clone. The raw public reads went through TCRdb reprocessing: fastp at Q25, MiXCR clone calling, in-frame beta chains kept. A single entry per CDR3 protein holds the most common genes and DNA from its merged rows. The V and J calls follow TCRdb's processing rather than the paper's. This sample comprises 400,000 to 500,000 distinct CDR3 sequences, 24% of them detected only once. The top ten hold 8.8% of the sample.

Specimen: PBMCs or a T cell subset sorted from them (not recorded which). The sequence was obtained from an adult woman who had mild COVID-19 (a few samples of this study predate the infection). The sample titles of this study are shuffled in the database, so cell type and time point are left out; the donor was told from shared clones. The chain links TRBV27 with TRBJ1-4; TRBD1 is a weak D gene call, 5 bases matching. The DNA is TGTGCCAGCAGTTTACAGGGATCTGAAAAACTGTTTTTT. It is translated as CASSLQGSEKLFF.